A single sample gave rise to the 2 T cell receptor beta chains below, sequenced in a study of regulatory T cells in long-lasting Graves disease. Time point described: newly diagnosed GD, antithyroid drugs for less than 3 months. PBMCs were the source of the RNA used for TCR sequencing. According to the study, TCR beta libraries were built with iRepertoire HTBI primers and CDR3-region Arm-PCR. TCRdb used MiXCR to reprocess the multiplex PCR reads, holding one entry per CDR3 protein. The sample lists around 480,000 distinct CDR3 sequences; 15% to 20% were seen once. This sample was also put to use in a study of T cells in Graves' hyperthyroidism and ophthalmopathy.

Sequencing was performed on peripheral blood mononuclear cells (PBMCs), taken at new diagnosis, from a patient treated with antithyroid drugs. The receptors shown here come from a woman aged 35-60 years with Graves disease.

The rearrangement links TRBV19 to TRBJ1-2; no clear D. This CDR3 is 13 amino acids long. Per the germline V gene, CDR1 is LNHDA and CDR2 is SQIVND (reference sequence). V lost 3 bases to trimming and J lost 2 bases, with 7 bases between them. The CDR3 nucleotides are TGTGCCAGTAGTATCCGGCAGAACTATGGCTACACCTTC. Amino acid sequence: CASSIRQNYGYTF.

This clonotype appeared many times. The gene calls are TRBV24-1 and TRBJ1-1; D gene unclear. Germline CDR1 is KGHDR and CDR2 is SFDVKD. Trimming removed 8 bases from V and 2 bases from J, with 11 bases in between. The CDR3 has 13 amino acids. CDR3: CATMGNRNTEAFF. The CDR3 DNA follows: TGTGCCACCATGGGGAATAGAAACACTGAAGCTTTCTTT.